This T cell receptor beta chain emerged from a study of blood T cell repertoires in COVID-19. Study details: In each case, the material was cDNA or gDNA derived from T cells, B-cell-depleted T cells, or PBMCs.

Original processing notes: Reference gene primers were amplified, and this amplification served to estimate nucleated cell counts. TCRdb's table, derived via immunoSEQ multiplex PCR, lists solely in-frame clones and lacks some. V and J calls and clone size are those listed in that table; D and trimming were worked out from the DNA. The sample lists a few hundred thousand clones, about 91% occurring once. The CDR3 has 14 residues. Trimming took off 5 bases at V and 3 bases at J, with 10 bases between the two ends. Germline-derived CDR1 and CDR2 are LNHNV and YYDKDF (reference sequence). Cohorts were determined from participant-reported clinical history.

The rearrangement links TRBV15 to TRBJ1-4; D is undetermined. The TCR comes from a human donor in a cohort exposed to, infected with or recovered from COVID-19 (not recorded which). The donor label of this sample is uncertain. Sample: PBMCs or T cells enriched from blood (not recorded which). CDR3 residues: CATSYEGPNEKLFF. CDR3 nucleotides: TGTGCCACCAGCTACGAGGGTCCTAATGAAAAACTGTTTTTT. Filled out from reference TRBV15 and TRBJ1-4, the complete variable domain reads DAMVIQNPRYQVTQFGKPVTLSCSQTLNHNVMYWYQQKSSQAPKLLFHYYDKDFNNEADTPDNFQSRRPNTSFCFLDIRSPGLGDTAMYLCATSYEGPNEKLFFGSGTQLSVL.